Shown below are 23 T cell receptor beta chains from a single sample sequenced in a study of Ad26.COV2.S vaccination and SARS-CoV-2 variants. Specified treatment: 15 to 20 received Ad26.COV2.S at low or high dose, single or two shots; roughly five received placebo; per-sample allocation not given. It was on day 63 after the first vaccine or placebo injection that samples were taken. Some clones are missing from TCRdb's copy, which holds only in-frame ones; the method was immunoSEQ multiplex PCR. The top ten hold around 3% of the sample, which has more than 250,000 clones, 87% seen once. The source was peripheral blood, collected in a trial of Ad26.COV2.S vaccine versus placebo. These receptor sequences come from a person between 18 and 60 years old who received the Ad26.COV2.S COVID-19 vaccine or a placebo.

This sequence joins TRBV29-1 and TRBJ2-7; D possibly corresponds to TRBD1 (6 bases). The germline CDR1 and CDR2 sequences are SQVTM and ANQGSEA. This CDR3 is 10 amino acids long. V dropped 6 bases and J dropped 4 bases, with 7 bases sitting between them. The CDR3 loop reads CSVRGYEQYF. The CDR3 DNA is TGCAGCGTGAGGGGGTACGAGCAGTACTTC.

V and J are TRBV10-1 and TRBJ2-7; 8 nucleotides agree with TRBD1. Germline V gene sequence: CDR1 WNHNN, CDR2 SYGVQD (reference sequence). V gave up 6 bases and J gave up 5 bases; unmatched junction bases: 12. The CDR3 contains 15 residues. The CDR3 is CASRDETDRANEQYF. CDR3 in DNA: TGCGCCAGCAGGGACGAAACGGACAGGGCCAACGAGCAGTACTTC.

V and J are TRBV5-4 and TRBJ2-1, with 7 bases identical to TRBD2. The CDR3 loop spans 15 amino acids. Losses at the gene ends were 0 bases for V and 2 bases for J; bases not matched to a gene: 2. Germline CDR1 is SGHNT and CDR2 is YYREEE (reference sequence). The CDR3 DNA reads TGTGCCAGCAGCTTGGGGGGGACTACCTACAATGAGCAGTTCTTC. This encodes CASSLGGTTYNEQFF.

This clone was found once. The rearrangement links TRBV28 to TRBJ2-5; tentatively, D is TRBD2 (6 bases). The germline CDR1 and CDR2 sequences are MDHEN and SYDVKM. The CDR3 runs 12 residues. The V end lost 2 bases, the J end lost 7 bases, and 8 bases lay between the germline ends. The CDR3 DNA reads as TGTGCCAGCAGTTTAGCGGAGGGGACCCAGTACTTC. This sequence encodes CASSLAEGTQYF.

The sample holds one count of this clone. The gene calls are TRBV11-2 and TRBJ1-1; a possible D gene is TRBD1 (6 bases). The germline CDR1 and CDR2 sequences are SGHAT and FQNNGV. V was pared by 5 bases and J by 10 bases, with 17 bases between. The CDR3 has 13 amino acids. The CDR3 is CASSQGWRDTAFF. Here the CDR3 DNA reads TGTGCCAGCAGCCAAGGTTGGAGGGACACAGCTTTCTTT.

The V gene is TRBV11-3, the J gene TRBJ2-3; 9 nucleotides match TRBD1. J lost 1 base, V lost 5 bases, and 4 bases had no gene match. The CDR3 has 15 amino acids. The germline gives CDR1 SGHNT, CDR2 YENEEA. CDR3 loop: CASSPRTGGTDTQYF. In DNA form, the CDR3 reads TGTGCCAGCAGCCCCCGGACAGGGGGCACAGATACGCAGTATTTT.

V and J are TRBV6-1 and TRBJ1-1, with D unclear. This CDR3 spans 16 amino acids. Germline V lookup: CDR1 MNHNS, CDR2 SASEGT. V shed 4 bases and J shed 0 bases, with 15 bases lying between them. CDR3 in DNA: TGTGCCAGCAGTGTCCCCCCCGCGGGTATGAACACTGAAGCTTTCTTT. Encoded protein: CASSVPPAGMNTEAFF.

The chain combines TRBV11-2 with TRBJ1-2, with TRBD1 matching 9 bases. J lost 4 bases, V lost 0 bases, and 6 bases had no gene match. CDR1 is SGHAT, CDR2 FQNNGV, per germline. The CDR3 covers 16 residues. CDR3 protein: CASSLDRDRAFYGYTF. The CDR3 DNA is TGTGCCAGCAGCTTAGATCGGGACAGGGCATTCTATGGCTACACCTTC.

This chain's CDR3 is CASSKVVGSPYNEQFF. DNA of the CDR3: TGTGCCAGCAGCAAAGTAGTAGGGTCCCCCTACAATGAGCAGTTCTTC. This chain joins TRBV21-1 and TRBJ2-1. TRBV21-1 is tagged as a pseudogene. The CDR3 sequence is 16 residues long.

The chain combines TRBV5-1 with TRBJ1-1; D gene ambiguous. Deletions cut 5 bases from V and 5 bases from J, with 7 bases between. The CDR3 has 11 residues. The germline V gene has CDR1 SGHRS and CDR2 YFSETQ. The CDR3 bases are TGCGCCAGCAGTGTTGGAACTGAAGCTTTCTTT. Residues: CASSVGTEAFF.

The V gene is TRBV28, the J gene TRBJ2-3, with 15 bases that match TRBD2. The germline gives CDR1 MDHEN, CDR2 SYDVKM. J gave up 5 bases and V 3 bases, and 3 bases lay outside the gene matches. The CDR3 length is 16 residues. The CDR3 nucleotides read TGTGCCAGCAGTTTTTGGACTAGCGGGAGGGGAGATACGCAGTATTTT. Translating it yields CASSFWTSGRGDTQYF.

Notes on this clone: This same CDR3 is encoded by further DNA sequences in the sample. The J gene is TRBJ1-2, the V gene TRBV3-1 (or the pseudogene TRBV3-2); D is unclear. Germline values: CDR1 LGHDT, CDR2 YNNKEL (reference sequence). CDR3 length equals 13 residues. With 0 bases removed from V and 1 base from J, the gap between germline ends came to 3 bases. This chain's CDR3 is CASSQEGNYGYTF. The CDR3 nucleotides are TGTGCCAGCAGCCAAGAGGGTAACTATGGCTACACCTTC.

This clone was seen a few times. The chain uses TRBV14 and TRBJ2-5; D is possibly TRBD2 (6 bases). V lost 3 bases to trimming and J lost 5 bases, with 16 bases between them. In germline, CDR1 is SGHDN, CDR2 FVKESK. The CDR3 spans 15 residues. CDR3 amino acids: CASSQLVGGWETQYF. The CDR3 nucleotides are TGTGCCAGCAGCCAGTTGGTGGGAGGATGGGAGACCCAGTACTTC.

This rearrangement joins TRBV27 to TRBJ2-2; D gene ambiguous. V was clipped by 0 bases and J by 7 bases, with 3 bases between them. Germline-derived CDR1 and CDR2 are MNHEY and SMNVEV (reference sequence). The CDR3 spans 12 residues. The CDR3 bases are TGTGCCAGCAGTTTATCGGTCGGGGAGCTGTTTTTT. It translates to CASSLSVGELFF.

The chain carries TRBV29-1 and TRBJ2-7; tentative D call: TRBD2 (6 bases). This CDR3 spans 14 amino acids. Germline CDR1 reads SQVTM; CDR2 reads ANQGSEA. The V gene lost 6 bases and the J gene lost 0 bases, with 15 bases spanning the gap. The CDR3 loop reads CSVDGFGSSYEQYF. The CDR3 coding sequence is TGCAGCGTAGACGGCTTCGGGAGCTCCTACGAGCAGTACTTC.

The rearrangement joins TRBV27 to TRBJ1-5; D call uncertain. The CDR3 loop spans 13 amino acids. Germline lookup yields CDR1 MNHEY and CDR2 SMNVEV (reference sequence). Trimming shortened V by 1 base and J by 6 bases, and 7 bases separated the two germline ends. In DNA, the CDR3 is TGTGCCAGCAGTTTATACGTGGGTCAGCCCCAGCATTTT. This codes for CASSLYVGQPQHF.

The rearrangement links TRBV7-9 to TRBJ1-4, with 8 bases identical to TRBD1. In germline, CDR1 is SEHNR, CDR2 FQNEAQ (reference sequence). V shed 4 bases, J shed 2 bases, and the junction held 6 bases outside the gene matches. The CDR3 loop spans 16 amino acids. CDR3 DNA sequence: TGTGCCAGCAGCTCCGGGACAGGCGGGACTAATGAAAAACTGTTTTTT. Its translation: CASSSGTGGTNEKLFF. Supplemented by reference TRBV7-9 and TRBJ1-4, the full variable domain reads DTGVSQNPRHKITKRGQNVTFRCDPISEHNRLYWYRQTLGQGPEFLTYFQNEAQLEKSRLLSDRFSAERPKGSFSTLEIQRTEQGDSAMYLCASSSGTGGTNEKLFFGSGTQLSVL.

The V gene is TRBV12-3 or TRBV12-4, the J gene TRBJ2-7; no definite D call. The CDR3 covers 13 residues. Trimming cost V 1 base and J 5 bases, with 9 bases left between them. Here the CDR3 DNA reads TGTGCCAGCAGTTTAGTAAAGTGGGACGAGCAGTACTTC. It codes for CASSLVKWDEQYF.

This sequence joins TRBV18 and TRBJ2-3; 8 bases are a match to TRBD1. With V trimmed by 0 bases and J by 6 bases, 8 bases remained unmatched. The CDR3 covers 16 residues. Germline V gene sequence: CDR1 KGHSH, CDR2 LQKENI. The DNA of the CDR3 is TGTGCCAGCTCACCACCGTTGTCACAGGGGGTCGATACGCAGTATTTT. Amino acid sequence: CASSPPLSQGVDTQYF.

In its sample, this clone was seen a few times. The V gene is TRBV18, the J gene TRBJ1-1, with D perhaps TRBD1 (5 bases). Germline V CDR1 and CDR2: KGHSH, LQKENI. With 3 bases removed from V and 4 bases from J, the gap between germline ends came to 9 bases. The CDR3 spans 13 residues. The CDR3 loop is CASSPTGSTEAFF. The CDR3 DNA is TGTGCCAGCTCACCTACAGGATCCACTGAAGCTTTCTTT.

V gene TRBV6-6 combines with J gene TRBJ2-3; 11 bases agree with TRBD1. The CDR3 loop spans 18 amino acids. Germline V gene lookup returns CDR1 MNHNY and CDR2 SVGAGI (reference sequence). V lost 9 bases, J lost 0 bases, and 14 bases stayed unmatched. CDR3 protein: CARTRNGTGGFSTDTQYF. The CDR3 bases are TGTGCCAGGACTCGAAATGGGACAGGGGGTTTTAGCACAGATACGCAGTATTTT.

The chain recombines TRBV5-1 with TRBJ1-3; the D is unclear. Trimming stripped 0 bases from V and 0 bases from J, with 7 bases between. The germline V gene has CDR1 SGHRS and CDR2 YFSETQ. The CDR3 has 15 residues. The CDR3 here is CASSLDSLSGNTIYF. CDR3 nucleotide sequence: TGCGCCAGCAGCTTGGACAGTCTCTCTGGAAACACCATATATTTT.

The J gene is TRBJ1-5, the V gene TRBV15, with D tentatively TRBD1 (5 bases). The germline V and J ends were trimmed by 0 bases and 10 bases, with 10 bases remaining between them. Germline V gene lookup returns CDR1 LNHNV and CDR2 YYDKDF (reference sequence). This CDR3 has 13 residues. The CDR3 protein is CATSRDNGGPQHF. DNA for the CDR3: TGTGCCACCAGCAGAGATAATGGGGGACCCCAGCATTTT.